This TCR beta chain came from a study of blood T cells in healthy people across ages (dated by TCRdb to the mid-2010s). Regarding the study in general: In model experiments, template switching captured about one uniquely barcoded TCR beta cDNA molecule for every two T cells. Age-related changes in TCR beta repertoire diversity were measured in the study by deep sequencing normalized with unique cDNA molecular identifiers. The donors were divided into four age groups: young (average roughly 17 years), middle-aged (about 39), aged (about 60) and long-lived (around 80). Using the same blood draw, the study looked at two additional independent replicas of 1 million unique cDNA reads for two donors, one aged 18 to 30 and the other aged 80 or older. The investigation overall reported the following: Because profiling used bulk unsorted PBMCs, naive and antigen-experienced compartments could not be compared conclusively. As age increased, observed TCR beta diversity per million T cells dropped in a roughly linear way, and a significant reduction was already evident by age roughly 36. Compared with the aged group, the long-lived group had more naive CD4+ T cells, fewer expanded clones and increased TCR diversity, a pattern suggesting age selection. Donor CMV infection status was unknown, potentially confounding age-related changes in expanded clonotypes. Total diversity estimates from one million sequenced T cells were considered lower bounds and underestimates. Observed TCR beta diversity correlated strongly with the percentage of naive T cells measured by flow cytometry.

The library was prepared using 5' RACE. Sequencing was carried out with an Illumina HiSeq 2500. A second PCR of about 7 to 12 cycles was run with a J-beta primer mix and a sample-barcoded 5' primer. A unique molecular identifier was introduced onto each TCR beta cDNA molecule by a template-switch 5' adaptor carrying 12 random nucleotides. Each sample yielded at least 2.5 million CDR3-containing paired-end reads. First-strand cDNA synthesis was performed from all RNA using the Mint cDNA synthesis kit, with priming by a TRBC-specific oligonucleotide. After uracil-DNA glycosylase treatment, a first 18-cycle PCR used universal primers M1SS and BC2_uni_R on all cDNA. Processing in the source paper ran as follows. For normalization, 1 million high-quality reads were randomly selected from each sample, with every read carrying a distinct molecular identifier. Instead of being binned into consensus sequences, reads with shared molecular identifiers were discarded. MiTCR, set to a Q25 quality threshold and the strictest error-elimination algorithm, was used for CDR3 identification, clonotype clustering and error correction. A nonparametric unseen species model with Euler transformation was used to estimate lower-bound total TCR beta diversity. TCRdb ran its own pipeline on the public reads, namely fastp trimming at Q25 and MiXCR clone calling, and kept in-frame beta chains. Every entry covers one CDR3 protein and lists the most common genes and DNA from its rows. The V and J calls and clone size come from TCRdb's table, not from the authors' own analysis. This sample comprises about 930,000 distinct CDR3 sequences, 25% to 35% of them detected only once. Clones ranked in the top ten supply around 9.6% of the sample.

Donors were approximately 42 systemically healthy Caucasian individuals from Russia aged 6 to 90 years. Each donor gave roughly 9 milliliters of peripheral blood, drawn into EDTA-treated Vacutainer tubes. Ficoll-Paque density-gradient centrifugation was used to isolate PBMCs, with at least 6 million obtained per sample. Total RNA, at least 6 micrograms per sample, was extracted from PBMCs with Trizol reagent. Naive CD45RAhigh/CD27high T cell percentages were measured by flow cytometry on a PBMC aliquot from every donor. As to this clonotype: Its antigen is not yet known. One junction end disagrees with the germline gene, perhaps due to a read error.

According to the germline V gene, CDR1 reads SGHRS and CDR2 reads YFSETQ. Reading from cysteine to phenylalanine, the CDR3 counts 19 amino acids. Only the CDR3 part of the read is kept: 57 bases, read in frame from the first base. Another study also made use of these data, one on T cells of mothers and their children. The second study's paper adds: Nine systemically healthy Caucasian individuals served as donors, namely three mothers together with their six children. cDNA synthesis consumed the entire amount of extracted RNA, loaded at approximately 1.4 ug RNA in each 15 ul reaction. Sample barcodes and 2-4 random nucleotides were added via the M1S primer in the second PCR. Over 8 million TCR beta CDR3 reads were obtained for each mother, and around 2.7 million reads were obtained for each child. In both related and unrelated pairs, thymic selection shapes the output of TCR recombination in a similar way, with inherited differences having only a minor effect. Normalized repertoire overlap was always slightly but never significantly higher in related than unrelated mother-child pairs. Persistent microchimeric T cell clones were not detected, at a sensitivity of about 100 clones per million clonotypes. The study used deep NGS to compare TCR beta repertoires of mothers and children, seeking features distinguishing related mother-child pairs from unrelated individuals. On average, the children were approximately 12 +/- 4 years old, while the mothers were about 40 +/- 4 years old. After adapters were ligated using NEBNext reagents, the libraries underwent 100+100 nt paired-end sequencing on an Illumina HiSeq 2000. To prevent cross-contamination, the mother and child libraries were prepared one month apart and sequenced in separate runs. Between about 500,000 and 2,300,000 distinct TCR beta clonotypes were identified per donor. Naive TCR beta clonotypes were estimated from low-frequency clonotypes matched to each donor's FACS-determined naive share, without sorting.

The sample consisted of blood. This sequence was found in a woman aged 40 to 50 in good health. Rearrangement joined TRBV5-1 to TRBJ2-1; 14 nucleotides in the junction match TRBD2. The base sequence is TGCGCCTGCAGCGTTGGACCAACACCGGGACTAGCGGGGGTCAATGAGCAGTTCTTC. Its coded protein is CACSVGPTPGLAGVNEQFF.